Below are 4 T cell receptor beta chains sequenced from a single sample in a study of T cell responses to AZD1222 COVID-19 vaccine. The repertoire was sequenced with immunoSEQ multiplex PCR; TCRdb's copy has only in-frame clones and lacks some. The data hold fewer than 120,000 clones, with more than 90% observed a single time. Sample: peripheral blood, taken 28 days after the second AZD1222 dose. These receptors were obtained from an adult who received the AZD1222 COVID-19 vaccine.

Only one count was recorded for this clone. V is TRBV6-2 or TRBV6-3 and J is TRBJ1-5, with D tentatively TRBD1 (6 bases). The CDR3 loop spans 18 amino acids. CDR1 is MNHEY, CDR2 SVGEGT, per germline. V lost 6 bases and J lost 0, with 21 bases in between. CDR3 amino acids: CASSASGGAGYSNQPQHF. The CDR3 region has the DNA TGTGCCAGCAGCGCTTCCGGGGGGGCAGGATATAGCAATCAGCCCCAGCATTTT.

This chain joins TRBV12-3 or TRBV12-4 and TRBJ2-3; 8 bases are shared with TRBD2. The CDR3 is made up of 12 amino acids. V lost 7 bases and J lost 9; bases outside the gene matches: 6. Written as DNA, the CDR3 is TGTGCCAGCATCTCGGGGGGGGGCACGCAGTATTTT. Translated: CASISGGGTQYF.

This chain uses TRBV3-1 (or the pseudogene TRBV3-2) with TRBJ1-1; D is undetermined. CDR3 length: 16 amino acids. V was trimmed by 4 bases and J by 0 bases, leaving 15 bases between them. Germline loops: CDR1 LGHDT, CDR2 YNNKEL (reference sequence). In nucleotides, the CDR3 is TGTGCCAGCAGCCTCGACCGGTCGCACATGAACACTGAAGCTTTCTTT. Translation gives CASSLDRSHMNTEAFF.

The chain couples TRBV19 to TRBJ2-1; D uncertain. Germline values: CDR1 LNHDA, CDR2 SQIVND (reference sequence). The V end lost 5 bases, the J end lost 4 bases, and 3 bases lay between the germline ends. The CDR3 has 11 residues. CDR3 nucleotide sequence: TGTGCCAGTAGTGTATACAATGAGCAGTTCTTC. As protein: CASSVYNEQFF.